The TCR beta chain under discussion was sequenced for a study of blood T cells in healthy people across ages. A second PCR of 7 to 11 cycles used a sample-barcoded 5' primer and a J-beta primer mix. Each CDR3 protein gets one entry after TCRdb re-called the 5' RACE reads with MiXCR. The data show nearly 800,000 distinct CDR3 sequences, around a quarter seen once. This CDR3 spans 15 amino acids. Germline V gene lookup returns CDR1 LGHNA and CDR2 YSLEER. This same sample was also part of a study on T cells of mothers and their children. That source notes: A second PCR was performed with the M1S primer. This primer added sample barcodes and 2-4 random nucleotides.

Source material: blood. The receptor's source is a boy between 10 and 17 years old in good health. V and J are TRBV4-3 and TRBJ2-5; D is undetermined. The DNA end lines up better with TRBJ2-1; the J call may be wrong. Here the CDR3 DNA reads TGCGCCAGCAGCCAAGGAGACGGACGGGACAATGAGCAGTTCTTC. Translation gives CASSQGDGRDNEQFF.